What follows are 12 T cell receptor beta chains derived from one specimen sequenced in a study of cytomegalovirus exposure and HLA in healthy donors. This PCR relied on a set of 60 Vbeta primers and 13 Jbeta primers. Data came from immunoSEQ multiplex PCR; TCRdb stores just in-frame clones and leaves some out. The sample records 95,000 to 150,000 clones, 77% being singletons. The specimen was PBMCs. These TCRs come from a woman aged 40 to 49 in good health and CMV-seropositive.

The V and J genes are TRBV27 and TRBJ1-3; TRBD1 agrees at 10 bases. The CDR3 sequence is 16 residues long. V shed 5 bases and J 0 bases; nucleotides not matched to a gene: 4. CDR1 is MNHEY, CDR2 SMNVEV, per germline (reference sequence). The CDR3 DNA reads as TGTGCCAGCAGTCCCCGGACAGGGGGCTCTGGAAACACCATATATTTT. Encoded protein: CASSPRTGGSGNTIYF.

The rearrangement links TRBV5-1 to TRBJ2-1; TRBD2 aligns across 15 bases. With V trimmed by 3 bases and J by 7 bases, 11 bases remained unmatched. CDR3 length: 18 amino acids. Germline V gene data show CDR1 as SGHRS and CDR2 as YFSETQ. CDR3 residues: CASSSPGLAGGTGNEQFF. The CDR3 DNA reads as TGCGCCAGCAGCTCCCCGGGACTAGCGGGAGGCACCGGGAATGAGCAGTTCTTC. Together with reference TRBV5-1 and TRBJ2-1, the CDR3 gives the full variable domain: KAGVTQTPRYLIKTRGQQVTLSCSPISGHRSVSWYQQTPGQGLQFLFEYFSETQRNKGNFPGRFSGRQFSNSRSEMNVSTLELGDSALYLCASSSPGLAGGTGNEQFFGPGTRLTVL.

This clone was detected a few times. The CDR3 protein is CASSLAQGHYGYTF. In nucleotides, the CDR3 is TGTGCCAGCAGCTTAGCTCAGGGCCACTATGGCTACACCTTC. This chain links TRBV7-2 with TRBJ1-2, with D possibly matching TRBD1 (5 bases). CDR3 size: 14 residues. Between the trimmed V and J ends, which lost 0 bases and 3 bases, there was a span of 8 bases. In germline, CDR1 is SGHTA, CDR2 FQGNSA.

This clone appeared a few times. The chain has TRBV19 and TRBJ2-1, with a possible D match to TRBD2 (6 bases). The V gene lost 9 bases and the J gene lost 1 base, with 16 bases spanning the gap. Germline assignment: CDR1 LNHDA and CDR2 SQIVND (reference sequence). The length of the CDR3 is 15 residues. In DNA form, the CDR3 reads TGTGCCAGCATGCTGGAGGGCGGATCCTACAATGAGCAGTTCTTC. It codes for CASMLEGGSYNEQFF.

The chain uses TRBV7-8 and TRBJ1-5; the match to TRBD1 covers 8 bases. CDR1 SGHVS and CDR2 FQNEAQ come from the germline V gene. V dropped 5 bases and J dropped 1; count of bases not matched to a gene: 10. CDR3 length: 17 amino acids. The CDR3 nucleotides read TGTGCCAGCAGCCCTGGACAGGGAACCTTAAGCAATCAGCCCCAGCATTTT. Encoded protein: CASSPGQGTLSNQPQHF.

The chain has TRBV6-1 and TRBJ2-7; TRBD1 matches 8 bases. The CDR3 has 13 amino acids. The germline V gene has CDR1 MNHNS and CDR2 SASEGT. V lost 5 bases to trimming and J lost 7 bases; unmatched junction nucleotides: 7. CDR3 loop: CASSMYRGREQYF. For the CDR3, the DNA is TGTGCCAGCAGTATGTACAGGGGGAGAGAGCAGTACTTC.

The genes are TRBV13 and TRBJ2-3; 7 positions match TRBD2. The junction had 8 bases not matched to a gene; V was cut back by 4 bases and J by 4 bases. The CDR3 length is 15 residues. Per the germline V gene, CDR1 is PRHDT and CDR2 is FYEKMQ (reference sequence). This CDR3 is CASSSSGGGSDTQYF. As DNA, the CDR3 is TGTGCCAGCAGCTCGTCGGGGGGAGGGTCAGATACGCAGTATTTT.

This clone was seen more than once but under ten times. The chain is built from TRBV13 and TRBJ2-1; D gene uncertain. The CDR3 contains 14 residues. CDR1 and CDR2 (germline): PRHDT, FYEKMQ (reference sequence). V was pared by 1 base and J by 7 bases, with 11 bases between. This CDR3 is CASSLAEVGNEQFF. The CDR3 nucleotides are TGTGCCAGCAGCTTAGCAGAAGTCGGGAATGAGCAGTTCTTC.

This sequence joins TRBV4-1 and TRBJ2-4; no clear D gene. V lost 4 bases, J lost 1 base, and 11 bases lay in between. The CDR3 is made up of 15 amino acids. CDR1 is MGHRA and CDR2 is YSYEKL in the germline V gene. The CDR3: CASSPLQAAKNIQYF. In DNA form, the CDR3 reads TGCGCCAGCAGCCCCTTGCAGGCCGCCAAAAACATTCAGTACTTC.

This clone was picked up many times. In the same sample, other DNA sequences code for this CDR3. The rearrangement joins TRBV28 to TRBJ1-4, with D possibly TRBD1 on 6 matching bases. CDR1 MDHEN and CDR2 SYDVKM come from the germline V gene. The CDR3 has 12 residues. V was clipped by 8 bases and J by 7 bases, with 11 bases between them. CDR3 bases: TGTGCCAGCCTTAGGGGGGGTGAAAAACTGTTTTTT. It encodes CASLRGGEKLFF.

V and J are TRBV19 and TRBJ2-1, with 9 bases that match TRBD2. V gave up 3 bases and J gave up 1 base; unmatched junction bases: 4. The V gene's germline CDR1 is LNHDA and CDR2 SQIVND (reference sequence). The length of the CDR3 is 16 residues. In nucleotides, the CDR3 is TGTGCCAGTAGTATCGGGACTAGCCTGTCCTACAATGAGCAGTTCTTC. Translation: CASSIGTSLSYNEQFF.

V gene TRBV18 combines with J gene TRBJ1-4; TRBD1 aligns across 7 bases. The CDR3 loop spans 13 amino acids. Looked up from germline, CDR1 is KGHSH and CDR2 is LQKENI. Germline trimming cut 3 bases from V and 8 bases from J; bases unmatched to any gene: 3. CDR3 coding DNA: TGTGCCAGCTCACCGCTACAGGGGGAAAAACTGTTTTTT. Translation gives CASSPLQGEKLFF.